This T cell receptor beta chain was captured by sequencing in a study of Ad26.COV2.S vaccination and SARS-CoV-2 variants. Across the study: Intramuscularly, Ad26.COV2.S was given either once or twice, 56 days apart. Study-wide findings and caveats: Measures of TCR breadth and depth may have fallen short of total T cell responses.

Notes on this clone: Its target is not known.

Treatment reported: some 19 received Ad26.COV2.S at low or high dose, single or two shots; a few received placebo; per-sample allocation not given. Following the first vaccine or placebo injection, samples were taken on day 63. In germline, CDR1 is MNHEY, CDR2 SVGEGT. The CDR3 loop spans 17 amino acids. The ends lost 2 bases at V and 1 base at J; junction bases unmatched: 8. Sequencing was performed with immunoSEQ multiplex PCR; in TCRdb, only in-frame clones are kept and a portion is missing. The table lists 400,000 to 450,000 clones, about 90% of them singletons. This TCR derives from a person aged 18-60 years who received the Ad26.COV2.S COVID-19 vaccine or a placebo. The chain recombines TRBV6-2 or TRBV6-3 with TRBJ1-5, with 7 bases aligning to TRBD1. Sequenced material: peripheral blood, taken in a trial of Ad26.COV2.S vaccine versus placebo. As DNA, the CDR3 is TGTGCCAGCAGTTACCTAATGGACAGGTTGAGCAATCAGCCCCAGCATTTT. This sequence encodes CASSYLMDRLSNQPQHF.